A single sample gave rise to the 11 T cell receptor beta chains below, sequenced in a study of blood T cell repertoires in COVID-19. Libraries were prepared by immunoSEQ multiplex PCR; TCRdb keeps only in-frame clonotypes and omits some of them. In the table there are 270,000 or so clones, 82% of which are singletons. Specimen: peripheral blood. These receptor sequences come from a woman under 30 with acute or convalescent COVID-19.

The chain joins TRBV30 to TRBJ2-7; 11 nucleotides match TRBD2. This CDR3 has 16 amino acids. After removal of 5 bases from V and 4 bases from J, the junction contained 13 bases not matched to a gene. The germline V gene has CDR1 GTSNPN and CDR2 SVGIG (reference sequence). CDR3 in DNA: TGTGCCTGGGCGGGACTAGCGGAGAAAGGGGGGTACGAGCAGTACTTC. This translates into CAWAGLAEKGGYEQYF.

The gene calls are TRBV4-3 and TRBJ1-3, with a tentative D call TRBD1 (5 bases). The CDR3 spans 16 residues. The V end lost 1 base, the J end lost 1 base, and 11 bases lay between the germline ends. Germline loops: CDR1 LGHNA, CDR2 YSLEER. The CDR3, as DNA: TGCGCCAGCAGCCAAGTTGGTTCAGGGTCTGGAAACACCATATATTTT. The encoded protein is CASSQVGSGSGNTIYF.

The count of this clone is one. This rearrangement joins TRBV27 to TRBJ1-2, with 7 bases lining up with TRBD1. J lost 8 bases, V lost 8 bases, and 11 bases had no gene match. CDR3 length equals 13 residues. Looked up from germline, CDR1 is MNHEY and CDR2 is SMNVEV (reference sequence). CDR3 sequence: CASRQGPGGGYTF. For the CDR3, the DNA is TGTGCCAGCCGACAGGGTCCAGGAGGAGGCTACACCTTC.

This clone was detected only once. The DNA for the CDR3 is TGTGCCAGCACTCAAACAGGGGGGATTGGCTACACCTTC. This translates into CASTQTGGIGYTF. The chain uses TRBV6-6 and TRBJ1-2; 8 bases map to TRBD1. This CDR3 comprises 13 residues. Per germline, CDR1 MNHNY and CDR2 SVGAGI (reference sequence). With V trimmed by 7 bases and J by 7 bases, 8 bases remained unmatched.

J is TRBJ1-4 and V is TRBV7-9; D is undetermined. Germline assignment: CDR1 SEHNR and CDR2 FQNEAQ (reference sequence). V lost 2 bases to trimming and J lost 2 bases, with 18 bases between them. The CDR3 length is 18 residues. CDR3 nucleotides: TGTGCCAGCAGCTTACCGACGGCCCCCGGGTTGACTAATGAAAAACTGTTTTTT. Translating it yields CASSLPTAPGLTNEKLFF.

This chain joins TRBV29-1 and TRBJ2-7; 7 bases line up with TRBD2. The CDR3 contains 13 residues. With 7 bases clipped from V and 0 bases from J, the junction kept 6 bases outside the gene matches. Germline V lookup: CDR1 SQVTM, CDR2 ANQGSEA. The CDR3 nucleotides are TGCAGCGCTGGGCGGGGGAGCTCCTACGAGCAGTACTTC. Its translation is CSAGRGSSYEQYF.

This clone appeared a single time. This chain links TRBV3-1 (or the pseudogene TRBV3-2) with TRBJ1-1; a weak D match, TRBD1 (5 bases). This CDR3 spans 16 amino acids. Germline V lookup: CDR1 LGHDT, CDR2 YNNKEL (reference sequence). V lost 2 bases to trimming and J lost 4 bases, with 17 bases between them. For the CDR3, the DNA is TGTGCCAGCAGCCAAAGGGGTGGCAGCGCGCTCACTGAAGCTTTCTTT. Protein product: CASSQRGGSALTEAFF.

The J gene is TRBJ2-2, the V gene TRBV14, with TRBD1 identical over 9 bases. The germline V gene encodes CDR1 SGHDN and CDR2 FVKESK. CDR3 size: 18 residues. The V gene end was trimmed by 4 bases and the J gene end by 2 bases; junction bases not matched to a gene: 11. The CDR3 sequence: CASSRPGQGYFNTGELFF. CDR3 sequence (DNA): TGTGCCAGCAGCCGCCCGGGACAGGGTTATTTCAACACCGGGGAGCTGTTTTTT.

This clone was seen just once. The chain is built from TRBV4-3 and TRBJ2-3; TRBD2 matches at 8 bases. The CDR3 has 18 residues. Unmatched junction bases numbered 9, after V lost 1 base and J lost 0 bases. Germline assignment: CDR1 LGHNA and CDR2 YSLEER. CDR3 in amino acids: CASSQGSASGFSTDTQYF. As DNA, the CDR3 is TGCGCCAGCAGCCAAGGGTCCGCTAGCGGGTTTAGCACAGATACGCAGTATTTT.

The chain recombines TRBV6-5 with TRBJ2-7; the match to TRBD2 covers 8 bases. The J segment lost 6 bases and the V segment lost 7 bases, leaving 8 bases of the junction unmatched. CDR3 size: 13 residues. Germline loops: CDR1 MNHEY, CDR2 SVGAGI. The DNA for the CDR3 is TGTGCCAGCAAAAGAAGACTAGCGCTCGAGCAGTACTTC. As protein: CASKRRLALEQYF.

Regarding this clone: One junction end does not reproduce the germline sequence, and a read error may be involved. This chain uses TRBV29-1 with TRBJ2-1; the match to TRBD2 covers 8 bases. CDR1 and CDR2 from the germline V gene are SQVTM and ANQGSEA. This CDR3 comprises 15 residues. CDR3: CSVDGSGTLYDEQFF. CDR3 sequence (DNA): TGCAGCGTTGATGGTAGCGGGACCCTCTACGATGAGCAGTTCTTC.